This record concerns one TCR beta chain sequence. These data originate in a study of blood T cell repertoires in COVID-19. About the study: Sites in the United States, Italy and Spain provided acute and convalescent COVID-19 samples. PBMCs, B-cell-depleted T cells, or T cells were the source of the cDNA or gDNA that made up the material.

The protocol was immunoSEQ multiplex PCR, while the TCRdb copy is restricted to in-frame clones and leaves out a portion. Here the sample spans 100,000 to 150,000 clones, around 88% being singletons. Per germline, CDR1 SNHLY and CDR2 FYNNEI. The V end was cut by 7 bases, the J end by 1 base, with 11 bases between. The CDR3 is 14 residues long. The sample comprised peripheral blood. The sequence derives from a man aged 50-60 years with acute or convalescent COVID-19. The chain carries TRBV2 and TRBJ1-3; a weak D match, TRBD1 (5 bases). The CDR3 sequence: CASIAQGSGNTIYF. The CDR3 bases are TGTGCCAGCATCGCCCAGGGTTCTGGAAACACCATATATTTT.